The 13 T cell receptor beta chains below come from one sample, sequenced in a study of beta chain features in type 1 diabetes. Every bit of the isolated RNA underwent reverse transcription, so sequencing read expressed TCRB transcripts. Sequencing used immunoSEQ multiplex PCR; TCRdb keeps in-frame clones, though not all of them. Of about 220,000 clones in the sample, under 13% are singletons; the top ten hold 1% to 1.5%. Sequenced material: central memory CD4+ T cells from blood. The receptors here all came from a man aged 18-30 years in good health.

With respect to this clone: The identical CDR3 is also encoded by other nucleotide sequences in the sample. V is TRBV7-9 and J is TRBJ2-5, with D perhaps TRBD1 (5 bases). V lost 3 bases and J lost 4, with 9 bases in between. From germline, CDR1 is SEHNR and CDR2 FQNEAQ (reference sequence). CDR3 size: 13 residues. CDR3 sequence reads: CASSLERGETQYF. CDR3 bases: TGTGCCAGCAGCTTGGAAAGGGGAGAGACCCAGTACTTC. Drawing the rest from reference TRBV7-9 and TRBJ2-5, the complete variable domain is DTGVSQNPRHKITKRGQNVTFRCDPISEHNRLYWYRQTLGQGPEFLTYFQNEAQLEKSRLLSDRFSAERPKGSFSTLEIQRTEQGDSAMYLCASSLERGETQYFGPGTRLLVL.

This clone has just a few counts. This chain joins TRBV4-1 and TRBJ2-2; TRBD1 aligns across 8 bases. With 4 bases clipped from V and 0 bases from J, the junction kept 7 bases outside the gene matches. From germline, CDR1 is MGHRA and CDR2 YSYEKL. The CDR3 has 17 amino acids. The DNA of the CDR3 is TGCGCCAGCAGCCGCGATTTGACAGGGGCGAACACCGGGGAGCTGTTTTTT. This translates into CASSRDLTGANTGELFF.

The rearrangement joins TRBV13 to TRBJ2-3; tentatively, D is TRBD2 (6 bases). CDR1 is PRHDT, CDR2 FYEKMQ, per germline (reference sequence). Trimming removed 5 bases from V and 4 bases from J, with 16 bases in between. This CDR3 contains 15 residues. CDR3 sequence: CASSISGAVADTQYF. CDR3 bases: TGTGCCAGCAGCATTAGCGGAGCGGTGGCAGATACGCAGTATTTT.

Comments on this clone: This may arise from a read error, as a much more abundant clone is one base away. Other nucleotide sequences from this sample produce the same CDR3. This chain uses TRBV7-2 with TRBJ2-7, with D perhaps given as TRBD1 or TRBD2 (5 bases each). This CDR3 comprises 13 residues. Between the trimmed V and J ends, which lost 5 bases and 6 bases, there was a span of 14 bases. Germline V gives CDR1 SGHTA, CDR2 FQGNSA. In nucleotides, the CDR3 is TGTGCCAGCAGCGTGGGGCTAGCACGCGAGCAGTACTTC. Residues: CASSVGLAREQYF.

This clone was counted only a few times. The rearrangement uses TRBV6-1 and TRBJ2-7, with 11 bases matching TRBD1. Germline V gene lookup returns CDR1 MNHNS and CDR2 SASEGT. The CDR3 sequence is 19 residues long. Germline trimming cut 4 bases from V and 3 bases from J; bases unmatched to any gene: 17. Written as DNA, the CDR3 is TGTGCCAGCAGTGTTCCGGGACAGGGGGGCAGAGTGGGCTTCTACGAGCAGTACTTC. It yields the protein CASSVPGQGGRVGFYEQYF.

The chain links TRBV5-4 to TRBJ2-7; 7 nucleotides agree with TRBD2. The germline CDR1 and CDR2 sequences are SGHNT and YYREEE (reference sequence). Unmatched junction bases numbered 10, after V lost 2 bases and J lost 5 bases. This CDR3 is built from 15 residues. The CDR3 DNA is TGTGCCAGCAGCTTTGGCGGGAGAGGGTACCACGAGCAGTACTTC. Its translation is CASSFGGRGYHEQYF. Combining the CDR3 with reference TRBV5-4 and TRBJ2-7 gives the whole variable domain ETGVTQSPTHLIKTRGQQVTLRCSSQSGHNTVSWYQQALGQGPQFIFQYYREEENGRGNFPPRFSGLQFPNYSSELNVNALELDDSALYLCASSFGGRGYHEQYFGPGTRLTVT.

The table lists this clone with a few counts. The chain combines TRBV10-1 with TRBJ2-5; D might be TRBD1 (5 bases). Germline V gene lookup returns CDR1 WNHNN and CDR2 SYGVQD (reference sequence). The V end lost 4 bases, the J end lost 0 bases, and 6 bases lay between the germline ends. The CDR3 extends over 13 amino acids. In DNA form, the CDR3 reads TGCGCCAGCAGTGGACAGTACCAAGAGACCCAGTACTTC. Its translation is CASSGQYQETQYF.

The chain links TRBV7-2 to TRBJ2-4; perhaps TRBD2 as D (5 bases). V lost 0 bases, J lost 8 bases, and 14 bases lay in between. This CDR3 contains 15 residues. Looked up from germline, CDR1 is SGHTA and CDR2 is FQGNSA. The CDR3 nucleotides are TGTGCCAGCAGCTTAGCTGGGTTAGCGAGGCACATTCAGTACTTC. Protein product: CASSLAGLARHIQYF.

This clone was detected only a few times. V gene TRBV4-1 combines with J gene TRBJ2-1, with 10 positions matching TRBD2. Germline lookup yields CDR1 MGHRA and CDR2 YSYEKL. The CDR3 runs to 16 residues. J lost 5 bases, V lost 6 bases, and 10 bases had no gene match. The CDR3 sequence: CASRKLAGVTDNEQFF. DNA for the CDR3: TGCGCCAGCAGAAAGCTAGCGGGAGTCACGGACAATGAGCAGTTCTTC.

This clone was detected only a few times. This sequence joins TRBV30 and TRBJ1-5, with TRBD1 as a possible D gene (5 bases). Germline assignment: CDR1 GTSNPN and CDR2 SVGIG (reference sequence). Trimming shortened V by 4 bases and J by 5 bases, and 18 bases separated the two germline ends. This CDR3 is 15 amino acids long. This CDR3 reads CAWTPTRRGDQPQHF. CDR3 bases: TGTGCCTGGACCCCGACACGGCGGGGGGATCAGCCCCAGCATTTT.

This clone was picked up a small number of times. This chain joins TRBV13 and TRBJ1-1; D is perhaps TRBD1 (6 bases). V was shortened by 5 bases and J by 6 bases, with 16 bases between the two germline ends. The CDR3 sequence is 14 residues long. Germline CDR1 reads PRHDT; CDR2 reads FYEKMQ (reference sequence). CDR3 protein: CASSTYRDKPEAFF. As DNA, the CDR3 is TGTGCCAGCAGCACTTACCGGGACAAACCTGAAGCTTTCTTT.

This clone has ten or more counts. V and J are TRBV2 and TRBJ2-7, with unresolved D. The CDR3 covers 16 residues. The germline V gene encodes CDR1 SNHLY and CDR2 FYNNEI. Trimming took off 4 bases at V and 1 base at J, with 17 bases between the two ends. This chain's CDR3 is CASSAERRDGSYEQYF. The CDR3 DNA sequence: TGTGCCAGCAGTGCCGAAAGACGCGACGGATCCTACGAGCAGTACTTC. Complete variable domain (other parts from reference TRBV2 and TRBJ2-7): EPEVTQTPSHQVTQMGQEVILRCVPISNHLYFYWYRQILGQKVEFLVSFYNNEISEKSEIFDDQFSVERPDGSNFTLKIRSTKLEDSAMYFCASSAERRDGSYEQYFGPGTRLTVT.

The V call is TRBV29-1, the J call TRBJ2-7; TRBD1 or TRBD2 may be the D gene (5 bases each). The germline V gene has CDR1 SQVTM and CDR2 ANQGSEA. V was pared by 7 bases and J by 0 bases, with 16 bases between. This CDR3 is 14 amino acids long. CDR3 loop: CSARDGLTSYEQYF. DNA for the CDR3: TGCAGCGCCAGGGACGGCCTAACCTCCTACGAGCAGTACTTC.